The T cell receptor (beta chain) under discussion was sequenced for a study of T cell responses to AZD1222 COVID-19 vaccine. Study-wide findings and caveats: Donors were chiefly white British, with a greater number of females, and clonal diversity was perhaps underestimated.

The CDR3 sequence is 16 residues long. From germline, CDR1 is SGHDT and CDR2 YYEEEE. V was clipped by 1 base and J by 3 bases; unmatched bases: 6. Remarks on this clone: Its antigen is unknown.

Sequenced by immunoSEQ multiplex PCR; TCRdb stores in-frame clones only, minus some. The sample gives some 140,000 clones, around four fifths of which show up once; over 4% is in the top ten. The receptor comes from an adult in good health. The chain employs TRBV5-6 and TRBJ2-2; 7 bases line up with TRBD1. The source was peripheral blood, collected on day 0 of AZD1222 vaccination. The CDR3 here is CASSLRDRSDTGELFF. CDR3 nucleotide sequence: TGTGCCAGCAGCTTGCGGGACAGAAGCGACACCGGGGAGCTGTTTTTT.